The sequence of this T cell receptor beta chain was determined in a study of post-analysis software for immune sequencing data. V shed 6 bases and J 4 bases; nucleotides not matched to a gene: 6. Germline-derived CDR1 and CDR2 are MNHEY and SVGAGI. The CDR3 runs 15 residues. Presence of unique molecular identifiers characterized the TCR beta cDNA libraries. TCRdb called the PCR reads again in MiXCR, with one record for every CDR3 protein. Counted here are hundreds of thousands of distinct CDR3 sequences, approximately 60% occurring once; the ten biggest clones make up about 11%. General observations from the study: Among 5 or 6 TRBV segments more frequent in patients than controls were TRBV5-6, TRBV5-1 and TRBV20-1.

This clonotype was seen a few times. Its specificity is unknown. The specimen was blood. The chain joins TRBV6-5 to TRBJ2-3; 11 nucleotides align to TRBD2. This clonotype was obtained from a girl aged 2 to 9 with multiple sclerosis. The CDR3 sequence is CASSLSGRASDTQYF. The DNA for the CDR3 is TGTGCCAGCAGCCTTAGCGGGAGGGCATCAGATACGCAGTATTTT.